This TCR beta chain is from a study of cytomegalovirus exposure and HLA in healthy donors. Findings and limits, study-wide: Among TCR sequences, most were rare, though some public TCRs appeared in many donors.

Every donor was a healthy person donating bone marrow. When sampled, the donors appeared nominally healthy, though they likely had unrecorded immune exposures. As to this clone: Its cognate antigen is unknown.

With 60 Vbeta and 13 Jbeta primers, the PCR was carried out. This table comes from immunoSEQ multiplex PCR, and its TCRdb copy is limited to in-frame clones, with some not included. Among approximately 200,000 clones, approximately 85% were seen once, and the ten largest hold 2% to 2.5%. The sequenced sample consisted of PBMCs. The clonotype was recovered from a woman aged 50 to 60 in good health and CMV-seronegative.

CDR3: CASSFYSGELFF. CDR3 DNA sequence: TGTGCCAGCAGCTTCTACTCCGGGGAGCTGTTTTTT. The rearrangement joins TRBV7-9 to TRBJ2-2, with D uncertain. The germline V gene has CDR1 SEHNR and CDR2 FQNEAQ (reference sequence). Deletions cut 3 bases from V and 6 bases from J, with 5 bases between. The CDR3 runs to 12 residues.